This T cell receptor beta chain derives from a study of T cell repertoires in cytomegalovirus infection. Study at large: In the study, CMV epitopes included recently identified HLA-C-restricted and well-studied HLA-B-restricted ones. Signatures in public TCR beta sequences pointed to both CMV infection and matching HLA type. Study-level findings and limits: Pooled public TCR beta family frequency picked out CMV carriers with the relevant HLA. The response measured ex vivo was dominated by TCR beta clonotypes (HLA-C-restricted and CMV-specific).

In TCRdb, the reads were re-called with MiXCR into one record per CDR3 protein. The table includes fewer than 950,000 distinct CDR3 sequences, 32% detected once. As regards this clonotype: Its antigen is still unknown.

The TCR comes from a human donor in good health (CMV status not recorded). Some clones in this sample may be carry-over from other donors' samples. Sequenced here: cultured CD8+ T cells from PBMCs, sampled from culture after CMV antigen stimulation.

Here the CDR3 reads CASRRAQGAGQPQHF. The CDR3 nucleotides read TGTGCCAGCAGGCGCGCCCAGGGGGCCGGTCAGCCCCAGCATTTT. This chain uses TRBV6-2 or TRBV6-3 with TRBJ1-5; 8 positions agree with TRBD1. This CDR3 has 15 amino acids. Germline V CDR1 and CDR2: MNHEY, SVGEGT. V trimming: 6 bases; J trimming: 6 bases; junction bases outside the gene matches: 10.